This T cell receptor (beta chain) was documented in a study of blood T cell repertoires in COVID-19. For the study at large: COVID-19 samples from acute and convalescent phases originated in the United States, Italy and Spain.

Trimming cost V 6 bases and J 5 bases, with 14 bases left between them. CDR1 is SNHLY, CDR2 FYNNEI, per germline. The CDR3 contains 14 residues. The repertoire was sequenced with immunoSEQ multiplex PCR; TCRdb's copy has only in-frame clones and lacks some. The sample lists approximately 450,000 clones; nearly 90% were seen once. The study drew participants aged about 18 to 90 years from 20 to 30 US areas. The clonotype originates from a woman between 18 and 30 years old with acute COVID-19. This chain uses TRBV2 with TRBJ2-1; maybe TRBD2 (6 bases). Sample: PBMCs or T cells enriched from blood (not recorded which). The CDR3 region has the DNA TGTGCCAGCAGGACCCCGGGAGCAAACAATGAGCAGTTCTTC. Translating it yields CASRTPGANNEQFF.